This T cell receptor (beta chain) was retrieved from a study of blood T cell repertoires in COVID-19. This CDR3 has 16 residues. Per the germline V gene, CDR1 is KGHDR and CDR2 is SFDVKD. Germline trimming cut 3 bases from V and 2 bases from J; bases unmatched to any gene: 8. Generated by immunoSEQ multiplex PCR, the TCRdb table keeps only in-frame clones and is missing some. This table has over 55,000 clones, approximately 90% appearing once. Sequencing used peripheral blood. The receptor was derived from a woman older than 75 with acute or convalescent COVID-19. This sequence joins TRBV24-1 and TRBJ2-5; 7 positions agree with TRBD1. The CDR3: CATSDPTPGQQETQYF. In DNA form, the CDR3 reads TGTGCCACCAGTGATCCAACCCCGGGACAGCAAGAGACCCAGTACTTC.